The present T cell receptor (beta chain) was sequenced within a study of blood T cell repertoires in COVID-19. Sequencing was performed with immunoSEQ multiplex PCR; in TCRdb, only in-frame clones are kept and a portion is missing. The sample shows about 110,000 clones, over 80% of them seen only once. Germline V gene sequence: CDR1 SNHLY, CDR2 FYNNEI. V lost 7 bases and J lost 13, with 16 bases in between. This CDR3 has 12 residues. This clone was found once. V and J are TRBV2 and TRBJ2-2; D gene ambiguous. Sequences were obtained from peripheral blood. This TCR came from a woman aged 30 to 39 with acute or convalescent COVID-19. The CDR3 loop reads CASTLMAGGLFF. DNA for the CDR3: TGTGCCAGCACCTTGATGGCAGGTGGGCTGTTTTTT.